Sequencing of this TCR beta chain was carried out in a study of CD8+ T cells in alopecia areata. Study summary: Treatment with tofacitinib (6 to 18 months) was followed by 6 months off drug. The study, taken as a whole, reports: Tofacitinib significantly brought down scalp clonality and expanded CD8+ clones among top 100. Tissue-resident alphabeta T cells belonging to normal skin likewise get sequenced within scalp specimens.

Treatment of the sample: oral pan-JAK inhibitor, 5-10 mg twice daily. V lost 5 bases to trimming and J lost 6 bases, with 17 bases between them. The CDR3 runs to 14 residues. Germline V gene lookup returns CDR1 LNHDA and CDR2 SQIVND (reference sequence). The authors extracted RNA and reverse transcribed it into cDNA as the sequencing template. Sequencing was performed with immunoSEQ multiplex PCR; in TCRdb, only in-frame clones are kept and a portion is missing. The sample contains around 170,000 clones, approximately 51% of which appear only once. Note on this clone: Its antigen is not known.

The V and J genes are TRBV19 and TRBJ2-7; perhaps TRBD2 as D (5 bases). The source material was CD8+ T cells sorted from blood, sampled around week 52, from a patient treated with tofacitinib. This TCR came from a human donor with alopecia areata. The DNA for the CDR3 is TGTGCCAGTAGTGCCCCGGACGAGGGCCTCGAGCAGTACTTC. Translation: CASSAPDEGLEQYF.